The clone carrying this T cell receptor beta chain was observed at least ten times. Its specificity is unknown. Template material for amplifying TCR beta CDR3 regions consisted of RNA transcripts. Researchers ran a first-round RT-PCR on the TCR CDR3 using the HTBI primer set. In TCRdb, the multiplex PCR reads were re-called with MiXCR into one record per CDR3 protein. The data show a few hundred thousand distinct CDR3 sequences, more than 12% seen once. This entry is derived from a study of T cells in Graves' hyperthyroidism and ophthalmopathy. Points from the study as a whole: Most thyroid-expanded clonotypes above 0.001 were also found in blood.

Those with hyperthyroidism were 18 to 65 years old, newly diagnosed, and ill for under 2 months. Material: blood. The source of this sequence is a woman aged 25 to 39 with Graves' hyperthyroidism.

Written as DNA, the CDR3 is TGTGCCAGCAGTGACGTAGGGGATACTGAAGCTTTCTTT. As protein: CASSDVGDTEAFF. V usage is TRBV2 and J usage is TRBJ1-1; TRBD1 is a possible D gene (5 bases). Germline loops: CDR1 SNHLY, CDR2 FYNNEI. V was pared by 3 bases and J by 5 bases, with 10 bases between. CDR3 length: 13 amino acids.